This T cell receptor beta chain originates from a study of T-cell reconstitution after alpha-beta-depleted transplantation in children. This sample's TCRbeta library carried unique molecular identifier barcodes. In TCRdb, the PCR reads were re-called with MiXCR into one record per CDR3 protein. Among hundreds of thousands of distinct CDR3 sequences, about 12% were seen once, and the ten largest hold less than 6.5%. This clonotype showed up just a few times. CDR3 length: 15 residues. Germline CDR1 is MNHEY and CDR2 is SMNVEV (reference sequence). V gave up 3 bases and J gave up 6 bases; unmatched junction bases: 4.

The sample consisted of PBMCs from the stem cell graft donor, taken from the stem cell graft. The receptor was derived from a human donor who donated a stem cell graft to a child with combined immunodeficiency. V usage is TRBV27 and J usage is TRBJ2-3; TRBD2 agrees at 12 bases. This CDR3 reads CASSFSTSGRDTQYF. The DNA for the CDR3 is TGTGCCAGCAGTTTTAGTACTAGCGGGAGGGATACGCAGTATTTT.